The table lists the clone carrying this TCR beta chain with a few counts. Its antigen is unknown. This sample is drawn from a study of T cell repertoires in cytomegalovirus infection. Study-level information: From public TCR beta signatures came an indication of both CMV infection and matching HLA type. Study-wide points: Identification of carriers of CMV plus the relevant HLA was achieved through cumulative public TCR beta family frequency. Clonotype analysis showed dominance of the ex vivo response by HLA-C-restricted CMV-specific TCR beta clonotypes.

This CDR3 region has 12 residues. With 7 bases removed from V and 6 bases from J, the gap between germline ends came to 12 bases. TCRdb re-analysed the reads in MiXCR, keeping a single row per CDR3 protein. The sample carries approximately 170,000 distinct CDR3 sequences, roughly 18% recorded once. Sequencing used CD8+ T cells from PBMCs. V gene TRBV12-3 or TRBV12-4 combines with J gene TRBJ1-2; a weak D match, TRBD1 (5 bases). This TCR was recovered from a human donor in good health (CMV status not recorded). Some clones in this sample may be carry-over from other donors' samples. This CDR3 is CASTRGVNGYTF. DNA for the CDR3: TGTGCCAGCACGCGGGGGGTGAATGGCTACACCTTC.